This T cell receptor (beta chain) comes out of a study of blood T cell repertoires in COVID-19. Germline CDR1 and CDR2: SGHDT and YYEEEE. Trimming took 4 bases from V and 7 from J, leaving 12 bases between them. The CDR3 covers 12 residues. Data came from immunoSEQ multiplex PCR; TCRdb stores just in-frame clones and leaves some out. The profile covers about 220,000 clones, with about 78% appearing a single time and roughly 7% taken by the ten largest. The sample taken for sequencing was peripheral blood. The TCR was taken from a woman aged 70-85 years with acute or convalescent COVID-19. The V gene is TRBV5-6, the J gene TRBJ2-7; tentative D call: TRBD2 (5 bases). CDR3 protein: CASSPPGSEQYF. In DNA, the CDR3 is TGTGCCAGCAGCCCCCCGGGGAGTGAGCAGTACTTC.